A single sample gave rise to the 3 T cell receptor beta chains below, sequenced in a study of cytomegalovirus exposure and HLA in healthy donors. Researchers ran the PCR with 60 Vbeta and 13 Jbeta primers. Some clones are missing from TCRdb's copy, which holds only in-frame ones; the method was immunoSEQ multiplex PCR. The sample has approximately 120,000 clones; over 60% are singletons. The sequenced sample consisted of PBMCs. All receptors come from a man between 60 and 75 years old in good health and CMV-seropositive.

The chain carries TRBV4-1 and TRBJ1-4, with D hard to call. The CDR3 extends over 18 amino acids. Germline-derived CDR1 and CDR2 are MGHRA and YSYEKL. The V end lost 1 base, the J end lost 4 bases, and 19 bases lay between the germline ends. DNA for the CDR3: TGCGCCAGCAGCCAAGTTCCACGAGAGATCCCCCTTAATGAAAAACTGTTTTTT. The encoded protein is CASSQVPREIPLNEKLFF.

The gene calls are TRBV5-4 and TRBJ2-7; perhaps TRBD2 as D (5 bases). Germline V gene sequence: CDR1 SGHNT, CDR2 YYREEE (reference sequence). V lost 4 bases, J lost 1 base, and 12 bases lay in between. The CDR3 is 14 amino acids. Written as DNA, the CDR3 is TGTGCCAGCAGCACCCGTTCGGGGTCCTACGAGCAGTACTTC. It translates to CASSTRSGSYEQYF.

The chain carries TRBV2 and TRBJ2-2; possibly TRBD1 for D (8 bases). The germline V gene encodes CDR1 SNHLY and CDR2 FYNNEI. Trimming took 7 bases from V and 8 from J, leaving 20 bases between them. The CDR3 covers 15 residues. CDR3 in amino acids: CASTPTGEGVGELFF. The DNA for the CDR3 is TGTGCCAGCACCCCGACAGGGGAGGGGGTTGGGGAGCTGTTTTTT.